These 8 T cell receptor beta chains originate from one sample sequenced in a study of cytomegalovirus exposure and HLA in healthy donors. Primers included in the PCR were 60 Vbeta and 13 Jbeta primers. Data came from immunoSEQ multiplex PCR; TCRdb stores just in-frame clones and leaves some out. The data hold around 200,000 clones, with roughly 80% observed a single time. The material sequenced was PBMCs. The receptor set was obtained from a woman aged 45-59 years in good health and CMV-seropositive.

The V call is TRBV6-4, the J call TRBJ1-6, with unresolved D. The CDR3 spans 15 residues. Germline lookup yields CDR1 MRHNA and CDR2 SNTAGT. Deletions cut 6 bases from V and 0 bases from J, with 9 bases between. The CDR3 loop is CASRSSSSYNSPLHF. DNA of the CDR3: TGTGCCAGCAGGAGCTCTAGCTCCTATAATTCACCCCTCCACTTT.

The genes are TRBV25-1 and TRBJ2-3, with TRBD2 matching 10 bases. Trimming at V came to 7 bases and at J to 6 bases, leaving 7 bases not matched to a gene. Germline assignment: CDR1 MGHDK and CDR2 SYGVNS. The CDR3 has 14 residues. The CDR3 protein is CASTKRGGRDTQYF. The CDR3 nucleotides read TGTGCCAGCACCAAGCGGGGGGGCAGGGATACGCAGTATTTT.

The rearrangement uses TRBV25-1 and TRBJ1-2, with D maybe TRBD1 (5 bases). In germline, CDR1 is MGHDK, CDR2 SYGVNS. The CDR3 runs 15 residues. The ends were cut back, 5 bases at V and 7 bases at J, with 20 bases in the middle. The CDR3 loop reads CASSPAGTVTIGYTF. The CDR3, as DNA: TGTGCCAGCAGTCCCGCGGGGACCGTTACTATTGGCTACACCTTC.

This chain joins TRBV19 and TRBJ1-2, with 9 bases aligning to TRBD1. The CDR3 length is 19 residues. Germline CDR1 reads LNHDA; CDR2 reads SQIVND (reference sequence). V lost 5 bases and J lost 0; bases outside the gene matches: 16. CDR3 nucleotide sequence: TGTGCCAGTAGTCCCCGGGACAGGGAAATTCCCCCCACTAACTATGGCTACACCTTC. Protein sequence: CASSPRDREIPPTNYGYTF. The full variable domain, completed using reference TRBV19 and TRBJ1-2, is DGGITQSPKYLFRKEGQNVTLSCEQNLNHDAMYWYRQDPGQGLRLIYYSQIVNDFQKGDIAEGYSVSREKKESFPLTVTSAQKNPTAFYLCASSPRDREIPPTNYGYTFGSGTRLTVV.

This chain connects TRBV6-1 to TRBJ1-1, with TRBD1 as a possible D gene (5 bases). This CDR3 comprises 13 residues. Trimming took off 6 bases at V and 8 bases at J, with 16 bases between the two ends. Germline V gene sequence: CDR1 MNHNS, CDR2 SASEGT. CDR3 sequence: CASRADTRGEAFF. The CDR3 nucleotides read TGTGCCAGCAGGGCCGACACAAGGGGAGAAGCTTTCTTT.

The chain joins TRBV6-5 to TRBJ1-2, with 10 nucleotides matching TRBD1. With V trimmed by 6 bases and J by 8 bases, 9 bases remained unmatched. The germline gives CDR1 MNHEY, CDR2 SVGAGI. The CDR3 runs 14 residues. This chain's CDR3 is CASRKRDRGWGYTF. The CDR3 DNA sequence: TGTGCCAGCAGAAAACGGGACAGGGGTTGGGGCTACACCTTC.

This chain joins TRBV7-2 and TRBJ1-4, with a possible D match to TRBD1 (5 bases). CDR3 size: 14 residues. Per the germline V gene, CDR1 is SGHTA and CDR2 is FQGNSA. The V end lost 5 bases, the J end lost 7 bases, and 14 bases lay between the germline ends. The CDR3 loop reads CASSQSWGLEKLFF. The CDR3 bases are TGTGCCAGCAGCCAGTCATGGGGCCTTGAAAAACTGTTTTTT.

The CDR3 DNA follows: TGCGCCAGCAGACGGACAGGGAACGAGGATCAGCCCCAGCATTTT. Protein: CASRRTGNEDQPQHF. The chain carries TRBV5-1 and TRBJ1-5; 8 nucleotides agree with TRBD1. This CDR3 is built from 15 residues. The junction had 9 bases not matched to a gene; V was cut back by 5 bases and J by 5 bases. Germline CDR1 SGHRS, CDR2 YFSETQ.